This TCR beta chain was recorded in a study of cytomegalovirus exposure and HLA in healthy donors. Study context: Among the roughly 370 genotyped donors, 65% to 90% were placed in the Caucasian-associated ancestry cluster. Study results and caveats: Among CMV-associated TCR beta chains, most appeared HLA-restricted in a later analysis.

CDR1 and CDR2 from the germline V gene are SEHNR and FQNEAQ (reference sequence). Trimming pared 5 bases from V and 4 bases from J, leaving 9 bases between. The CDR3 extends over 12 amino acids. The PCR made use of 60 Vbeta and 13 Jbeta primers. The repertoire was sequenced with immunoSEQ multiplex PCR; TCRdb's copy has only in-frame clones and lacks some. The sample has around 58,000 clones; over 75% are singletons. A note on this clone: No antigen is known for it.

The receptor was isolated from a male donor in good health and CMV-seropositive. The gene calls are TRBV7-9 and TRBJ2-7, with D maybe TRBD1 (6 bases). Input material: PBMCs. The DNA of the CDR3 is TGTGCCAGCAGCCCCGGGACATACGAGCAGTACTTC. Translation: CASSPGTYEQYF.